The T cell receptor (beta chain) described here comes from a study of blood T cell repertoires in COVID-19. About the research overall: Italy, Spain and the United States were the sources of the convalescent and acute COVID-19 samples. PBMCs, B-cell-depleted T cells, or T cells were the source of the cDNA or gDNA that made up the material.

As originally analysed: Estimated nucleated cell counts came from reference gene primer amplification. Some clones are missing from TCRdb's copy, which holds only in-frame ones; the method was immunoSEQ multiplex PCR. V and J calls and clone size are copied from that table; D and trimming were computed from the DNA. The sample carries about 300,000 clones, more than 75% recorded once. Germline CDR1 reads SSHAT; CDR2 reads FNYEAQ (reference sequence). The CDR3 sequence is 14 residues long. This TCR was recovered from a woman between 45 and 60 years old with acute or convalescent COVID-19. The sequencing input was peripheral blood. This chain uses TRBV7-7 with TRBJ2-2; TRBD2 is a possible D gene (5 bases). This chain's CDR3 is CASRPSRNTGELFF. DNA for the CDR3: TGTGCTAGCCGGCCTAGCCGAAACACCGGGGAGCTGTTTTTT.